At least ten counts were recorded for the clone carrying this T cell receptor beta chain. The antigen remains undetermined. From RNA transcripts, TCR beta CDR3 regions were amplified. The HTBI set primed first-round TCR CDR3 RT-PCR. From the multiplex PCR reads, TCRdb called clonotypes with MiXCR, one entry per CDR3 protein. The table records 700,000 or so distinct CDR3 sequences, 15% to 20% of them present only once. CDR1 is DFQATT and CDR2 is SNEGSKA in the germline V gene (reference sequence). This CDR3 contains 15 residues. V was clipped by 0 bases and J by 3 bases, with 15 bases between them. Lactation, pregnancy, other autoimmune disease or uncontrolled infection led to exclusion of patients. Orbital computed tomography and thyroid ultrasound, together with serum TRAb and thyroxine and clinical symptoms, were used for diagnoses. The sample originates from a study of T cells in Graves' hyperthyroidism and ophthalmopathy. Study-level findings and limits: Stable hyperthyroidism and ophthalmopathy were separated using 13 V-J signatures. Blood samples included most of the expanded thyroid clonotypes exceeding 0.001.

The chain carries TRBV20-1 and TRBJ2-7; maybe TRBD1 (6 bases). The TCR comes from a man between 18 and 35 years old with Graves' hyperthyroidism. The sequencing input was blood. The CDR3 loop reads CSARDRGQGFYEQYF. CDR3 in DNA: TGCAGTGCTAGAGATCGGGGACAAGGCTTCTACGAGCAGTACTTC.